One sample yielded the 19 T cell receptor beta chains listed below, sequenced in a study of cytomegalovirus exposure and HLA in healthy donors. The repertoire was sequenced with immunoSEQ multiplex PCR; TCRdb's copy has only in-frame clones and lacks some. The table has some 150,000 clones, around 89% seen once. Sequencing input: PBMCs. The origin of the receptors is a man younger than 35 in good health and CMV-seronegative.

The chain has TRBV7-2 and TRBJ1-2; TRBD1 might be the D (6 bases). V was pared by 1 base and J by 6 bases, with 18 bases between. Per the germline V gene, CDR1 is SGHTA and CDR2 is FQGNSA. The CDR3 is 16 residues long. In DNA, the CDR3 is TGTGCCAGCAGCTTAGAATTTAGGAGACAGGTGGATGGCTACACCTTC. Protein sequence: CASSLEFRRQVDGYTF. Full variable domain (remainder filled in from reference TRBV7-2 and TRBJ1-2): GAGVSQSPSNKVTEKGKDVELRCDPISGHTALYWYRQSLGQGLEFLIYFQGNSAPDKSGLPSDRFSAERTGGSVSTLTIQRTQQEDSAVYLCASSLEFRRQVDGYTFGSGTRLTVV.

The J gene is TRBJ2-1, the V gene TRBV11-2; perhaps TRBD2 as D (6 bases). Trimming left V 3 bases short and J 7 bases short, with 13 bases between. The germline gives CDR1 SGHAT, CDR2 FQNNGV. The CDR3 spans 14 residues. CDR3 nucleotides: TGTGCCAGCAGCTTGAGTAGCGGACTGAATGAGCAGTTCTTC. Amino acid sequence: CASSLSSGLNEQFF.

This clone occurred once. The genes are TRBV11-3 and TRBJ2-2; a weak D match, TRBD1 (5 bases). The V gene lost 0 bases and the J gene lost 3 bases, with 8 bases spanning the gap. The germline V gene encodes CDR1 SGHNT and CDR2 YENEEA. This CDR3 spans 15 amino acids. This CDR3 is CASSLDTTDTGELFF. In DNA, the CDR3 is TGTGCCAGCAGCTTAGATACGACAGACACCGGGGAGCTGTTTTTT.

This clone was detected only a few times. V and J are TRBV4-1 and TRBJ2-7; 7 nucleotides align to TRBD2. This CDR3 has 13 amino acids. CDR1 and CDR2 from the germline V gene are MGHRA and YSYEKL. After removal of 1 base from V and 5 bases from J, the junction contained 2 bases not matched to a gene. The CDR3 DNA is TGCGCCAGCAGCCAAGTAGCGGGTGACGAGCAGTACTTC. It is translated as CASSQVAGDEQYF.

The V and J genes are TRBV4-3 and TRBJ2-2, with D tentatively TRBD2 (5 bases). The ends were cut back, 0 bases at V and 0 bases at J, with 11 bases in the middle. The germline V gene has CDR1 LGHNA and CDR2 YSLEER. CDR3 length equals 17 residues. This CDR3 is CASSQDLRGTNTGELFF. Here the CDR3 DNA reads TGCGCCAGCAGCCAAGACCTTAGAGGGACGAACACCGGGGAGCTGTTTTTT.

V is TRBV19 and J is TRBJ2-5; possibly TRBD2 for D (6 bases). In germline, CDR1 is LNHDA, CDR2 SQIVND (reference sequence). V gave up 11 bases and J gave up 4 bases, with 17 bases separating them. This CDR3 has 13 residues. The CDR3 DNA follows: TGTGCCTCGACTGGACTAAGCCGAGAGACCCAGTACTTC. Its protein product is CASTGLSRETQYF.

This sequence joins TRBV7-9 and TRBJ2-7; 12 nucleotides line up with TRBD2. V trimming: 1 base; J trimming: 3 bases; junction bases outside the gene matches: 1. The CDR3 consists of 15 residues. CDR1 is SEHNR and CDR2 is FQNEAQ in the germline V gene (reference sequence). This chain's CDR3 is CASSLVTSGSYEQYF. The CDR3 DNA reads as TGTGCCAGCAGCTTAGTGACTAGCGGGAGCTACGAGCAGTACTTC.

This clone was found a few times. CDR3 sequence: CASSNTELYEQYV. CDR3 in DNA: TGTGCCAGCAGCAACACAGAGCTCTACGAGCAGTACGTC. The chain carries TRBV2 and TRBJ2-7; D not resolved. This CDR3 has 13 amino acids. Germline assignment: CDR1 SNHLY and CDR2 FYNNEI. Trimming took off 6 bases at V and 3 bases at J, with 12 bases between the two ends.

The V and J genes are TRBV6-5 and TRBJ2-7, with 10 bases lining up with TRBD1. Trimming at V came to 8 bases and at J to 3 bases, leaving 7 bases not matched to a gene. From germline, CDR1 is MNHEY and CDR2 SVGAGI. The CDR3 loop spans 14 amino acids. The CDR3 protein is CASVPGTGVYEQYF. As DNA, the CDR3 is TGTGCCAGCGTCCCAGGGACAGGGGTCTACGAGCAGTACTTC.

This chain links TRBV28 with TRBJ1-3; tentatively, D is TRBD1 (5 bases). The V gene's germline CDR1 is MDHEN and CDR2 SYDVKM. The CDR3 length is 15 residues. V was trimmed by 3 bases and J by 1 base, leaving 10 bases between them. The CDR3 DNA is TGTGCCAGCAGTTTGGGGGGGAAATCTGGAAACACCATATATTTT. Amino acid sequence: CASSLGGKSGNTIYF.

The rearrangement uses TRBV4-3 and TRBJ1-1; D not resolved. The CDR3 spans 13 residues. V dropped 4 bases and J dropped 1 base, with 7 bases sitting between them. CDR1 and CDR2 (germline): LGHNA, YSLEER. CDR3 loop: CASSLATNTEAFF. The CDR3 DNA follows: TGCGCCAGCAGCCTAGCCACGAACACTGAAGCTTTCTTT.

This rearrangement joins TRBV25-1 to TRBJ1-3, with a possible D match to TRBD1 (5 bases). This CDR3 contains 15 residues. Germline-derived CDR1 and CDR2 are MGHDK and SYGVNS. The V gene lost 3 bases and the J gene lost 2 bases, with 11 bases spanning the gap. As DNA, the CDR3 is TGTGCCAGCAGTGATAGCGGGACGGCTGGAAACACCATATATTTT. Its translation is CASSDSGTAGNTIYF.

This clone was seen a few times. The V gene is TRBV4-1, the J gene TRBJ1-5; tentatively, D is TRBD1 (6 bases). CDR1 is MGHRA, CDR2 YSYEKL, per germline. The CDR3 is made up of 14 amino acids. The V and J ends lost 0 bases and 4 bases respectively, with 7 bases between them. CDR3 DNA sequence: TGCGCCAGCAGCCAAGACAGGGGAAATCAGCCCCAGCATTTT. Its protein is CASSQDRGNQPQHF.

J is TRBJ1-5 and V is TRBV5-4; 8 positions agree with TRBD1. J gave up 8 bases and V 0 bases, and 4 bases lay outside the gene matches. CDR1 and CDR2 from the germline V gene are SGHNT and YYREEE (reference sequence). The CDR3 is 14 residues long. The CDR3 reads CASSLGQGAEPQHF. CDR3 nucleotide sequence: TGTGCCAGCAGCTTGGGGCAGGGGGCTGAGCCCCAGCATTTT.

The rearrangement links TRBV6-5 to TRBJ1-1; tentatively, D is TRBD1 (5 bases). Germline V gives CDR1 MNHEY, CDR2 SVGAGI. V was pared by 0 bases and J by 1 base, with 9 bases between. The CDR3 is 15 amino acids. CDR3 region: CASSYSRGANTEAFF. In DNA, the CDR3 is TGTGCCAGCAGTTACTCGCGGGGCGCGAACACTGAAGCTTTCTTT.

V is TRBV10-3 and J is TRBJ2-7; 12 positions agree with TRBD1. The germline V gene encodes CDR1 ENHRY and CDR2 SYGVKD. V lost 4 bases and J lost 5; bases outside the gene matches: 6. The CDR3 has 15 residues. CDR3 coding DNA: TGTGCCATCAGTGCCGGAGGGACAGGGGGCAACGAGCAGTACTTC. This encodes CAISAGGTGGNEQYF.

This CDR3 is CASSLRVGNTEAFF. Here the CDR3 DNA reads TGCGCCAGCAGCTTGCGCGTCGGGAACACTGAAGCTTTCTTT. The chain links TRBV5-1 to TRBJ1-1; D gene uncertain. CDR3 length: 14 amino acids. V was clipped by 1 base and J by 1 base, with 8 bases between them. Germline V gene sequence: CDR1 SGHRS, CDR2 YFSETQ.

This clone was recorded only once. The chain has TRBV27 and TRBJ2-7, with TRBD2 matching over 8 bases. There are 15 residues in the CDR3. Germline V gene data show CDR1 as MNHEY and CDR2 as SMNVEV (reference sequence). V lost 8 bases to trimming and J lost 4 bases; unmatched junction nucleotides: 13. The CDR3 region is CASRPGLETTYEQYF. Written as DNA, the CDR3 is TGTGCCAGCCGCCCGGGACTAGAGACGACTTACGAGCAGTACTTC.

J is TRBJ2-7 and V is TRBV4-3; TRBD2 is a possible D gene (6 bases). Germline CDR1 LGHNA, CDR2 YSLEER. This CDR3 has 14 residues. V was clipped by 1 base and J by 2 bases, with 9 bases between them. Written as DNA, the CDR3 is TGCGCCAGCAGCCAAGCGGGAGACCCCTACGAGCAGTACTTC. It translates to CASSQAGDPYEQYF.